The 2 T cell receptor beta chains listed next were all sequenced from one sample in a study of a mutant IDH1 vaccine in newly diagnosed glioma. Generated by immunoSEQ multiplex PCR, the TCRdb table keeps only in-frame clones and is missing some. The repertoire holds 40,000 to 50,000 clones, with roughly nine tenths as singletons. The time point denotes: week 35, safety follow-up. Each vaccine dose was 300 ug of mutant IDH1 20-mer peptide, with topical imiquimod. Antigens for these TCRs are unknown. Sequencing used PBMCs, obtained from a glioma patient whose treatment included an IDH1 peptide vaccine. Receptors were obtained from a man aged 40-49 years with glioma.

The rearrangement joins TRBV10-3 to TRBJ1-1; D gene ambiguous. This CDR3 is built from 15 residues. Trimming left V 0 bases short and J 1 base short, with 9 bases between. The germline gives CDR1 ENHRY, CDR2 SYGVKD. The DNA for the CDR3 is TGTGCCATCAGTGAGTCTTGGCACCCGAACACTGAAGCTTTCTTT. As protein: CAISESWHPNTEAFF.

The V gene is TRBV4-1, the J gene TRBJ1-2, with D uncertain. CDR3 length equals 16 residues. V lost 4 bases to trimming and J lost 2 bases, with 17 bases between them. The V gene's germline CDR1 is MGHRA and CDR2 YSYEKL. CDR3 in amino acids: CASSRLGEGLNYGYTF. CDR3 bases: TGCGCCAGCAGCCGCCTTGGGGAGGGCCTGAACTATGGCTACACCTTC.